This T cell receptor (beta chain) was documented in a study of OX40 agonist ivuxolimab in advanced cancers. Points from the study as a whole: In the expanded peripheral T cells, antigen specificity was never determined.

The data were produced by immunoSEQ multiplex PCR, yet TCRdb's version contains in-frame clones alone and is incomplete. Here the sample spans more than 15,000 clones, just under 80% being singletons. The germline V gene encodes CDR1 SQVTM and CDR2 ANQGSEA. The CDR3 runs 14 residues. V was shortened by 3 bases and J by 7 bases, with 16 bases between the two germline ends. About this clone itself: The antigen is not known.

Here the sequenced sample was CD4+ or CD8+ T cells sorted from blood, taken in a trial of the OX40 agonist ivuxolimab. This TCR was recovered from an adult with an advanced solid tumor such as melanoma, head and neck, liver or kidney cancer. V usage is TRBV29-1 and J usage is TRBJ2-1; possibly TRBD2 for D (6 bases). The CDR3 loop reads CSVEGRQGQNEQFF. CDR3 nucleotide sequence: TGCAGCGTTGAGGGGAGGCAGGGCCAGAATGAGCAGTTCTTC.